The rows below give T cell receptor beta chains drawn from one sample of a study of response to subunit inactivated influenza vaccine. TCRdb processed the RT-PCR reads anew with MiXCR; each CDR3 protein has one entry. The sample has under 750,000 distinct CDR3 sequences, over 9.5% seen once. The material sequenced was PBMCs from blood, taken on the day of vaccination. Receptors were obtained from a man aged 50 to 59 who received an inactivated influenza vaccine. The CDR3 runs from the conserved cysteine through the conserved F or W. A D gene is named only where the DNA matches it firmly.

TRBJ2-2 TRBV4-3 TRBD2 CASSQDLLLAGRTPTGELFF
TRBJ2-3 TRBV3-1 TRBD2 CASSHRWTSGTDTQYF
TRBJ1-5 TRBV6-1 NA CASRPAGRASNQPQHF
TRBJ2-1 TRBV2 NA CASSVSQINEQFF
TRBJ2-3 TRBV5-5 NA CASSRSSTDTQYF
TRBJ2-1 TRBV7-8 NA CASSPPGVADLYNEQFF
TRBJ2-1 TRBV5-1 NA CASSGLTDNEQFF
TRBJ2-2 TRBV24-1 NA CATSDLLSHTGELFF
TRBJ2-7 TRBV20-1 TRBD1 CSATDRGVNEQYF
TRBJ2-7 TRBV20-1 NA CSATRMPYEQYF
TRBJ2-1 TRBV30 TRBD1 CAWSATGDEQFF
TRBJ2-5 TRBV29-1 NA CSVDVLAGETQYF
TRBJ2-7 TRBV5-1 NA CASSTWTERSYEQYF
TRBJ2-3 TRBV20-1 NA CSATPGLVPDTQYF
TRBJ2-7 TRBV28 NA CASSLSPGSVEQYF
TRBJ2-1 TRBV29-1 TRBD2 CSVGRGSLGEQFF
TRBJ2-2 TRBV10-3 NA CAIRTRTGRGGELFF
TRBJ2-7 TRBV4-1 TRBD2 CASSRRLAGMYEQYF
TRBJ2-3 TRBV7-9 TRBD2 CASSLAILGGGTDTQYF
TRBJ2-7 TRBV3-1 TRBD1 CASSQIWTGDHEQYF